The present T cell receptor beta chain was sequenced within a study of lymphopenia after photon versus proton radiotherapy (dated by TCRdb to about 2019). For the wider study: Photon and proton radiation therapy were compared by the study for their immunological effects in patients with gastrointestinal tumors who developed high-grade lymphopenia. A cohort of some 22 patients with gastrointestinal tumors who received either photon or proton therapy and subsequently developed lymphopenia was included. The study was designed to characterize how the impact on the immune system differs between the two radiation modalities.

A note on this clone: Its specific antigen is unknown. No base-level quality is on record; no much larger clone is a single base apart.

What the research found in general, with its limitations: The survival association was examined only in patients who died, and the authors described better survival with proton therapy as a possibility, not as a demonstrated result. During treatment, patients who received photon therapy lost naive T cells and TCR diversity and gained effector/memory populations, whereas patients who received proton therapy remained relatively stable. Across the cohort, an inverse correlation was found between a larger post-nadir drop in TCR diversity and overall survival time among patients who died. After the lymphocyte count nadir, photon-treated repertoires showed oligoclonal expansion, especially of CD8+ Temra cells, which drove the drop in diversity.

The CDR3 numbers 13 residues from cysteine through phenylalanine. The read is trimmed to its CDR3 DNA, 39 bases read in frame from base 1. According to the germline V gene, CDR1 reads SNHLY and CDR2 reads FYNNEI. Unmatched junction bases come to 5, with V trimmed by 6 bases and J by 8 bases. The library was made by the immunoSEQ multiplex PCR assay. T cell repertoires were profiled with deep sequencing of rearranged TCR beta loci together with multiparametric flow cytometry. TCRdb re-hosts the immuneACCESS table, in-frame sequences only. Its copies lack some clones; in the studies checked, an unresolved V gene accounts for under half of them, and the cause for the rest is not known. The sample table shows tens of thousands of clones, and about 87% are seen once. The ten largest account for roughly 44% of the sample.

Recombination joined TRBV2 with TRBJ1-4, with 8 junctional bases fitting TRBD1. This TCR was sampled from a woman in her sixties or seventies with cholangiocarcinoma. Some clones in this sample may be carry-over from other donors' samples. The source material was peripheral blood, sampled from a patient treated with proton-based radiotherapy. In nucleotide form, the sequence is TGTGCCAGCAGAGGACAGGGCGGGGAAAAACTGTTTTTT. Translated, this is CASRGQGGEKLFF.